Each of the 20 T cell receptor beta chains below was sequenced from the same sample in a study of blood T cell repertoires in COVID-19. Assay: immunoSEQ multiplex PCR; the TCRdb copy retains only in-frame clones and omits some. This table holds approximately 150,000 clones, 80% to 90% found once. The sample comprised peripheral blood. These receptor sequences come from a woman aged 55-75 years who had recovered from COVID-19.

Here the CDR3 reads CAWSDSGTGRTSNYGYTF. CDR3 coding DNA: TGTGCCTGGAGCGACTCCGGGACAGGCCGGACCTCCAACTATGGCTACACCTTC. The chain uses TRBV30 and TRBJ1-2, with 8 bases that match TRBD1. V trimming: 3 bases; J trimming: 2 bases; junction bases outside the gene matches: 17. Germline CDR1 GTSNPN, CDR2 SVGIG (reference sequence). The CDR3 extends over 18 amino acids.

The chain couples TRBV3-1 (or the pseudogene TRBV3-2) to TRBJ2-3, with D maybe TRBD2 (6 bases). V was shortened by 2 bases and J by 2 bases, with 11 bases between the two germline ends. Germline CDR1 reads LGHDT; CDR2 reads YNNKEL (reference sequence). The CDR3 totals 15 residues. The CDR3: CASSQWTTDTDTQYF. The CDR3 coding sequence is TGTGCCAGCAGCCAATGGACTACCGACACAGATACGCAGTATTTT.

The J gene is TRBJ1-2, the V gene TRBV5-5, with D perhaps TRBD1 (6 bases). The CDR3 is 12 residues long. V lost 5 bases to trimming and J lost 4 bases, with 9 bases between them. Germline V CDR1 and CDR2: SGHKS, YYEKEE (reference sequence). CDR3 bases: TGTGCCAGCAGTCCAGGGGTCTATGGCTACACCTTC. It codes for CASSPGVYGYTF.

The chain couples TRBV7-9 to TRBJ1-4; 7 nucleotides agree with TRBD1. The V gene's germline CDR1 is SEHNR and CDR2 FQNEAQ (reference sequence). This CDR3 is built from 15 residues. With V trimmed by 1 base and J by 10 bases, 9 bases remained unmatched. The CDR3, as DNA: TGTGCCAGCAGCTTAGTTGACAGGGCGGTTGTAAAACTGTTTTTT. Translated: CASSLVDRAVVKLFF.

The rearrangement links TRBV28 to TRBJ1-4; weak D call: TRBD1 (5 bases). Germline V lookup: CDR1 MDHEN, CDR2 SYDVKM. The CDR3 spans 15 residues. V was clipped by 5 bases and J by 3 bases, with 13 bases between them. CDR3 in amino acids: CASSPTGGANEKLFF. The CDR3 region has the DNA TGTGCCAGCAGTCCCACAGGCGGGGCTAATGAAAAACTGTTTTTT.

This chain uses TRBV5-1 with TRBJ2-3; the D is unclear. The CDR3 contains 14 residues. Trimming shortened V by 2 bases and J by 0 bases, and 7 bases separated the two germline ends. Germline V lookup: CDR1 SGHRS, CDR2 YFSETQ. The CDR3 sequence: CASSLIPSTDTQYF. The CDR3 nucleotides are TGCGCCAGCAGCTTAATCCCTAGCACAGATACGCAGTATTTT.

This clone was detected many times. This chain links TRBV19 with TRBJ2-1; 11 nucleotides agree with TRBD2. Germline-derived CDR1 and CDR2 are LNHDA and SQIVND (reference sequence). J was trimmed by 14 bases and V by 4 bases; bases with no gene match: 4. The length of the CDR3 is 12 residues. The CDR3 reads CASSRLAGGKFF. CDR3 nucleotide sequence: TGTGCCAGTAGTAGGCTAGCGGGGGGTAAGTTCTTC.

The gene calls are TRBV11-1 and TRBJ2-1, with 11 bases identical to TRBD2. The V segment lost 6 bases and the J segment 5 bases; nucleotides outside the gene matches: 9. CDR1 SGHAT and CDR2 FQDESV come from the germline V gene (reference sequence). The CDR3 has 16 amino acids. CDR3 sequence: CASRPPLAGGHNEQFF. The CDR3 region has the DNA TGTGCCAGCAGGCCCCCTCTAGCGGGGGGTCACAATGAGCAGTTCTTC.

Only a few counts were recorded for this clone. This sample includes further DNA sequences coding for the same CDR3. The genes are TRBV27 and TRBJ2-1; 7 nucleotides agree with TRBD1. J was trimmed by 4 bases and V by 2 bases; bases with no gene match: 5. The germline V gene encodes CDR1 MNHEY and CDR2 SMNVEV (reference sequence). The CDR3 has 15 residues. In DNA, the CDR3 is TGTGCCAGCAGTTTACGGACAGGAGTATACAATGAGCAGTTCTTC. Amino acids: CASSLRTGVYNEQFF.

This clone was observed once. The same CDR3 can be traced to other DNA sequences in this sample. The chain couples TRBV5-1 to TRBJ1-2; 10 bases fit TRBD1. Germline CDR1 reads SGHRS; CDR2 reads YFSETQ. Trimming took 5 bases from V and 2 from J; bases not matched to a gene: 6. This CDR3 has 15 residues. This CDR3 is CASRPPGQGNYGYTF. The CDR3 DNA follows: TGCGCCAGCAGACCGCCGGGACAGGGGAACTATGGCTACACCTTC.

The chain links TRBV7-9 to TRBJ1-1, with TRBD1 matching 9 bases. CDR3 length equals 13 residues. CDR1 SEHNR and CDR2 FQNEAQ come from the germline V gene (reference sequence). V dropped 5 bases and J dropped 3; count of bases not matched to a gene: 1. The CDR3 DNA is TGTGCCAGCAGCCGGACAGGGGACACTGAAGCTTTCTTT. Protein: CASSRTGDTEAFF.

Details on this clone: Within the sample, other DNA sequences also encode this same CDR3. V and J are TRBV4-1 and TRBJ2-7; TRBD1 matches at 7 bases. The CDR3 loop spans 14 amino acids. Germline V CDR1 and CDR2: MGHRA, YSYEKL. V gave up 1 base and J gave up 2 bases; unmatched junction bases: 2. The DNA of the CDR3 is TGCGCCAGCAGCCAAGGACAGGGAACCTACGAGCAGTACTTC. Its protein is CASSQGQGTYEQYF.

V usage is TRBV2 and J usage is TRBJ1-1; TRBD1 agrees at 10 bases. Germline V lookup: CDR1 SNHLY, CDR2 FYNNEI. V trimming: 7 bases; J trimming: 4 bases; junction bases outside the gene matches: 6. The CDR3 spans 14 residues. Written as DNA, the CDR3 is TGTGCCAGCATGTGGACAGGGGGGATCACTGAAGCTTTCTTT. Protein sequence: CASMWTGGITEAFF. Based on the CDR3 plus reference TRBV2 and TRBJ1-1, the full variable domain is EPEVTQTPSHQVTQMGQEVILRCVPISNHLYFYWYRQILGQKVEFLVSFYNNEISEKSEIFDDQFSVERPDGSNFTLKIRSTKLEDSAMYFCASMWTGGITEAFFGQGTRLTVV.

The V and J genes are TRBV5-4 and TRBJ2-2; a weak D match, TRBD1 (6 bases). Germline V gives CDR1 SGHNT, CDR2 YYREEE (reference sequence). Trimming removed 7 bases at V and 4 bases at J, with 14 bases between. There are 14 residues in the CDR3. CDR3: CASLPDSSTGELFF. The CDR3 nucleotides are TGTGCCAGCCTTCCGGACAGTAGCACCGGGGAGCTGTTTTTT. The full variable domain, in which reference TRBV5-4 and TRBJ2-2 provide the parts outside the CDR3, is ETGVTQSPTHLIKTRGQQVTLRCSSQSGHNTVSWYQQALGQGPQFIFQYYREEENGRGNFPPRFSGLQFPNYSSELNVNALELDDSALYLCASLPDSSTGELFFGEGSRLTVL.

This clone has a single count. The V gene is TRBV27, the J gene TRBJ2-2; 7 nucleotides match TRBD2. Losses at the gene ends were 5 bases for V and 3 bases for J; bases not matched to a gene: 9. Germline CDR1 MNHEY, CDR2 SMNVEV (reference sequence). The CDR3 totals 16 residues. In DNA, the CDR3 is TGTGCCAGCAGTAAACCTTCGACTAGCCACACCGGGGAGCTGTTTTTT. It encodes CASSKPSTSHTGELFF.

The V and J genes are TRBV27 and TRBJ2-1; tentative D call: TRBD2 (6 bases). Trimming shortened V by 5 bases and J by 7 bases, and 15 bases separated the two germline ends. Germline lookup yields CDR1 MNHEY and CDR2 SMNVEV (reference sequence). CDR3 size: 14 residues. The CDR3 protein is CASSPVVRENEQFF. The CDR3 DNA sequence: TGTGCCAGCAGTCCGGTCGTACGGGAGAATGAGCAGTTCTTC.

Details on this clone: This sample includes further DNA sequences coding for the same CDR3. This chain uses TRBV10-3 with TRBJ2-5; D perhaps matches TRBD2 (6 bases). CDR1 and CDR2 from the germline V gene are ENHRY and SYGVKD. The CDR3 contains 12 residues. The V end lost 2 bases, the J end lost 5 bases, and 6 bases lay between the germline ends. CDR3 coding DNA: TGTGCCATCAGTGAGCGGGGGGAGACCCAGTACTTC. Its protein is CAISERGETQYF.

V is TRBV10-3 and J is TRBJ1-2, with 10 bases lining up with TRBD1. Germline CDR1 and CDR2: ENHRY and SYGVKD. There are 14 residues in the CDR3. V shed 4 bases, J shed 5 bases, and the junction held 4 bases outside the gene matches. The CDR3 DNA reads TGTGCCATCAGTGCGGGGGACAGGGGATATGGCTACACCTTC. Protein product: CAISAGDRGYGYTF.

V and J are TRBV9 and TRBJ2-1; no definite D call. The germline gives CDR1 SGDLS, CDR2 YYNGEE. The CDR3 consists of 13 residues. The V end was cut by 0 bases, the J end by 5 bases, with 6 bases between. DNA for the CDR3: TGTGCCAGCAGCGTAGCAGTGGACAATGAGCAGTTCTTC. This sequence encodes CASSVAVDNEQFF. Looking up the rest from reference TRBV9 and TRBJ2-1 gives the full variable domain: DSGVTQTPKHLITATGQRVTLRCSPRSGDLSVYWYQQSLDQGLQFLIQYYNGEERAKGNILERFSAQQFPDLHSELNLSSLELGDSALYFCASSVAVDNEQFFGPGTRLTVL.

This clone was observed once. The genes are TRBV27 and TRBJ2-7; D is uncertain. The V end was cut by 5 bases, the J end by 0 bases, with 11 bases between. Germline CDR1 is MNHEY and CDR2 is SMNVEV (reference sequence). The CDR3 runs 14 residues. The CDR3: CASSQTEYSYEQYF. CDR3 nucleotides: TGTGCCAGCAGTCAAACAGAATACTCCTACGAGCAGTACTTC.